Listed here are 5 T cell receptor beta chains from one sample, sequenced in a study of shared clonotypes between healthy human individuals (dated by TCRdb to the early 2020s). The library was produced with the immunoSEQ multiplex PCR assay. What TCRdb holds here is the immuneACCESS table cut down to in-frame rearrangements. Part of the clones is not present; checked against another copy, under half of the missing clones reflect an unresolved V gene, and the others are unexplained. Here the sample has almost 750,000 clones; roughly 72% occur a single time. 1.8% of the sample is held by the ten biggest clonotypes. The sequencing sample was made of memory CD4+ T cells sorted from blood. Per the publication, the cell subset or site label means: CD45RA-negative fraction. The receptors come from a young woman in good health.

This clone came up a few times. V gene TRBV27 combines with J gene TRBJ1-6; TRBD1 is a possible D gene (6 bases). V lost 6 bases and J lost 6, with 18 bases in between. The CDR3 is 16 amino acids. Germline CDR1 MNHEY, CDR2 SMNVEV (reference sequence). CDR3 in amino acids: CASRVGGTSSNSPLHF. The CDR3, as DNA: TGTGCCAGCAGGGTTGGAGGGACAAGCTCTAATTCACCCCTCCACTTT.

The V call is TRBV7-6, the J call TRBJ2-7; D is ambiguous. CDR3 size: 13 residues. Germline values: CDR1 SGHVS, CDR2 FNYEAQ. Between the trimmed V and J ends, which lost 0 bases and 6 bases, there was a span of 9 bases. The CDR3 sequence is CASSLAKGGEQYF. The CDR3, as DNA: TGTGCCAGCAGCTTAGCTAAGGGCGGCGAGCAGTACTTC.

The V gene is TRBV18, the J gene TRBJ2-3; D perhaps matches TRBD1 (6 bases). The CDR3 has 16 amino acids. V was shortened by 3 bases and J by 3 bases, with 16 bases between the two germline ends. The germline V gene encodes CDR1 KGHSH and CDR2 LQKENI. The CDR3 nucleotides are TGTGCCAGCTCACCGAGGACCAGGGGTAGGACAGATACGCAGTATTTT. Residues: CASSPRTRGRTDTQYF.

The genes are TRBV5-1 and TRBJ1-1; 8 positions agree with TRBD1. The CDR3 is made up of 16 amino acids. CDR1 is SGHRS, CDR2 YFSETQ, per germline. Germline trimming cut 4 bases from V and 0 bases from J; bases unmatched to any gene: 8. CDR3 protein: CASSPWTGRMNTEAFF. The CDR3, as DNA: TGCGCCAGCAGCCCCTGGACAGGGCGAATGAACACTGAAGCTTTCTTT.

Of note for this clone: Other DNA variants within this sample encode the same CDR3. In DNA, the CDR3 is TGTGCCAGCAGCTTAGCGGGAGGGCCAGATACGCAGTATTTT. Protein: CASSLAGGPDTQYF. The chain employs TRBV28 and TRBJ2-3, with 11 bases that match TRBD2. After removal of 6 bases from V and 4 bases from J, the junction contained 3 bases not matched to a gene. Germline-derived CDR1 and CDR2 are MDHEN and SYDVKM. CDR3 length: 14 residues.